This entry lists 26 T cell receptor beta chains sequenced from one sample in a study of blood T cell repertoires in COVID-19. The method was immunoSEQ multiplex PCR; TCRdb's version includes in-frame clones alone and lacks a portion of them. The top ten clones hold around 3% of a sample with roughly 340,000 clones, roughly 90% of them seen once. What was sequenced was peripheral blood. Receptor source: a woman aged 25-40 years with COVID-19, enrolled during active disease.

The rearrangement links TRBV7-2 to TRBJ2-5; 13 bases are shared with TRBD2. The trim removed 5 bases at V and 5 bases at J, leaving 8 bases unmatched. Per germline, CDR1 SGHTA and CDR2 FQGNSA. The CDR3 consists of 16 residues. Here the CDR3 reads CASSPGTSGVPETQYF. DNA of the CDR3: TGTGCCAGCAGCCCCGGGACTAGCGGGGTACCGGAGACCCAGTACTTC.

This rearrangement joins TRBV20-1 to TRBJ2-7, with a tentative D call TRBD1 (5 bases). The germline V gene has CDR1 DFQATT and CDR2 SNEGSKA (reference sequence). There are 11 residues in the CDR3. V lost 4 bases to trimming and J lost 5 bases, with 9 bases between them. CDR3 in amino acids: CSATPGNEQYF. The CDR3 nucleotides are TGCAGTGCTACCCCAGGGAACGAGCAGTACTTC.

This chain uses TRBV19 with TRBJ2-3; 7 bases align to TRBD2. Germline CDR1 reads LNHDA; CDR2 reads SQIVND (reference sequence). The V gene end was trimmed by 6 bases and the J gene end by 1 base; junction bases not matched to a gene: 7. This CDR3 region has 15 residues. CDR3 residues: CASSVGLAGTDTQYF. The CDR3 nucleotides read TGTGCCAGTAGCGTGGGCCTAGCGGGCACAGATACGCAGTATTTT.

V and J are TRBV5-8 and TRBJ2-6, with TRBD1 identical over 9 bases. The CDR3 length is 15 residues. The trim removed 9 bases at V and 2 bases at J, leaving 6 bases unmatched. The germline gives CDR1 SGHTS, CDR2 YDEGEE. The CDR3 here is CATGTGSAGANVLTF. As DNA, the CDR3 is TGTGCCACTGGGACAGGGAGCGCTGGGGCCAACGTCCTGACTTTC.

This chain joins TRBV30 and TRBJ1-5, with TRBD1 as a possible D gene (6 bases). V gave up 1 base and J gave up 7 bases, with 17 bases separating them. This CDR3 comprises 15 residues. Germline CDR1 and CDR2: GTSNPN and SVGIG (reference sequence). The CDR3 nucleotides read TGTGCCTGGAGTGGTGGGTGGGCAGGGGCCCAGCCCCAGCATTTT. It translates to CAWSGGWAGAQPQHF. Full variable domain (remainder filled in from reference TRBV30 and TRBJ1-5): SQTIHQWPATLVQPVGSPLSLECTVEGTSNPNLYWYRQAAGRGLQLLFYSVGIGQISSEVPQNLSASRPQDRQFILSSKKLLLSDSGFYLCAWSGGWAGAQPQHFGDGTRLSIL.

This clone was counted a single time. The genes are TRBV11-2 and TRBJ2-7; D gene uncertain. V was pared by 2 bases and J by 11 bases, with 13 bases between. Germline CDR1 is SGHAT and CDR2 is FQNNGV. This CDR3 is 12 amino acids long. CDR3 bases: TGTGCCAGCAGCTTAAGTCCTCAGACAAAGTACTTC. It translates to CASSLSPQTKYF.

The chain recombines TRBV29-1 with TRBJ1-1; a weak D match, TRBD1 (6 bases). The CDR3 loop spans 12 amino acids. V lost 7 bases and J 8 bases, leaving 17 bases between the germline ends. Germline V gene data show CDR1 as SQVTM and CDR2 as ANQGSEA. CDR3 region: CSALGAAKEAFF. In DNA form, the CDR3 reads TGCAGCGCCCTGGGGGCAGCTAAGGAAGCTTTCTTT.

V gene TRBV12-3 or TRBV12-4 combines with J gene TRBJ2-3, with D possibly TRBD2 on 5 matching bases. This CDR3 has 13 residues. V lost 7 bases and J 7 bases, leaving 15 bases between the germline ends. CDR3 in amino acids: CASTLDRTHTQYF. The CDR3 region has the DNA TGTGCCAGCACCCTAGATAGGACTCATACGCAGTATTTT.

V usage is TRBV6-5 and J usage is TRBJ1-3, with a weak D call TRBD1 (6 bases). This CDR3 comprises 14 residues. Trimming shortened V by 0 bases and J by 3 bases, and 6 bases separated the two germline ends. Germline V gene sequence: CDR1 MNHEY, CDR2 SVGAGI. The CDR3 DNA is TGTGCCAGCAGTTACTCACAGGGTGGAAACACCATATATTTT. Amino acid sequence: CASSYSQGGNTIYF.

The rearrangement uses TRBV24-1 and TRBJ2-2; TRBD2 aligns across 7 bases. The CDR3 is 16 amino acids. Germline CDR1 is KGHDR and CDR2 is SFDVKD. With V trimmed by 3 bases and J by 7 bases, 10 bases remained unmatched. The CDR3 nucleotides are TGTGCCACCAGTGATCCTAGCGGTGGGTTTATCGGGGAGCTGTTTTTT. This translates into CATSDPSGGFIGELFF.

This sequence joins TRBV28 and TRBJ1-1; 8 bases line up with TRBD1. Germline CDR1 and CDR2: MDHEN and SYDVKM. This CDR3 spans 14 amino acids. V was pared by 4 bases and J by 3 bases, with 4 bases of the junction left unmatched. CDR3: CASSSTGGDTEAFF. In DNA form, the CDR3 reads TGTGCCAGCAGTTCAACAGGGGGTGACACTGAAGCTTTCTTT.

V usage is TRBV10-3 and J usage is TRBJ2-3; 8 positions match TRBD1. The CDR3 covers 14 residues. The germline CDR1 and CDR2 sequences are ENHRY and SYGVKD. The V gene end was trimmed by 7 bases and the J gene end by 1 base; junction bases not matched to a gene: 4. The CDR3 nucleotides read TGTGCCATCACCCCGGGACAGGGCACAGATACGCAGTATTTT. Translated, it gives CAITPGQGTDTQYF.

This chain joins TRBV4-3 and TRBJ2-7; 7 bases are shared with TRBD1. Germline V lookup: CDR1 LGHNA, CDR2 YSLEER. The length of the CDR3 is 15 residues. V lost 0 bases, J lost 4 bases, and 6 bases stayed unmatched. CDR3 in DNA: TGCGCCAGCAGCCAAGATCCCGGGACAGCTTACGAGCAGTACTTC. It specifies CASSQDPGTAYEQYF.

V usage is TRBV28 and J usage is TRBJ2-4, with 7 bases that match TRBD2. V trimming: 3 bases; J trimming: 0 bases; junction bases outside the gene matches: 11. CDR3 length: 18 residues. Germline V gives CDR1 MDHEN, CDR2 SYDVKM. As DNA, the CDR3 is TGTGCCAGCAGTTTTTGGGGATGGGAGGGGCTAGCCAAAAACATTCAGTACTTC. Translated: CASSFWGWEGLAKNIQYF. The full variable domain, with the rest looked up from reference TRBV28 and TRBJ2-4, is DVKVTQSSRYLVKRTGEKVFLECVQDMDHENMFWYRQDPGLGLRLIYFSYDVKMKEKGDIPEGYSVSREKKERFSLILESASTNQTSMYLCASSFWGWEGLAKNIQYFGAGTRLSVL.

This chain links TRBV19 with TRBJ1-4, with a weak D call TRBD1 (5 bases). CDR3 length equals 13 residues. The V gene lost 0 bases and the J gene lost 11 bases, with 10 bases spanning the gap. From germline, CDR1 is LNHDA and CDR2 SQIVND (reference sequence). Here the CDR3 DNA reads TGTGCCAGTAGTATAGAGGGGAACAGGAAACTGTTTTTT. This encodes CASSIEGNRKLFF.

The chain uses TRBV2 and TRBJ2-2; D possibly corresponds to TRBD2 (5 bases). Trimming took 5 bases from V and 3 from J, leaving 7 bases between them. The CDR3 runs 13 residues. In germline, CDR1 is SNHLY, CDR2 FYNNEI. The CDR3 loop reads CASSSGYTGELFF. Written as DNA, the CDR3 is TGTGCCAGCAGTTCGGGGTACACCGGGGAGCTGTTTTTT.

This chain joins TRBV5-4 and TRBJ1-1; TRBD1 is a possible D gene (5 bases). V was trimmed by 2 bases and J by 6 bases, leaving 11 bases between them. CDR1 and CDR2 (germline): SGHNT, YYREEE (reference sequence). The CDR3 runs 13 residues. This chain's CDR3 is CASSFGQGPEAFF. The CDR3 coding sequence is TGTGCCAGCAGCTTCGGCCAGGGCCCTGAAGCTTTCTTT.

The gene calls are TRBV2 and TRBJ2-7; 10 nucleotides align to TRBD2. The CDR3 has 13 residues. V was pared by 4 bases and J by 10 bases, with 7 bases of the junction left unmatched. The germline gives CDR1 SNHLY, CDR2 FYNNEI. As DNA, the CDR3 is TGTGCCAGCAGTGGAGGACTAGCGGAATCACAGTACGTC. This translates into CASSGGLAESQYV.

V gene TRBV7-9 combines with J gene TRBJ1-5, with TRBD1 matching 8 bases. The CDR3 is 16 amino acids. The germline V gene has CDR1 SEHNR and CDR2 FQNEAQ (reference sequence). The J segment lost 3 bases and the V segment lost 5 bases, leaving 9 bases of the junction unmatched. The CDR3 DNA is TGTGCCAGCAGCCCCGGGACAGGAGCCACCAATCAGCCCCAGCATTTT. Amino acid sequence: CASSPGTGATNQPQHF.

The chain joins TRBV27 to TRBJ2-3, with 7 bases that match TRBD1. J was trimmed by 7 bases and V by 6 bases; bases with no gene match: 13. This CDR3 spans 15 amino acids. Germline CDR1 MNHEY, CDR2 SMNVEV (reference sequence). The CDR3 DNA is TGTGCCAGCAGGACCTACGGGACAGCTTTTAATACGCAGTATTTT. It codes for CASRTYGTAFNTQYF.

This rearrangement joins TRBV3-1 (or the pseudogene TRBV3-2) to TRBJ1-1; TRBD1 might be the D (5 bases). The CDR3 sequence is 16 residues long. V dropped 1 base and J dropped 1 base, with 13 bases sitting between them. The V gene's germline CDR1 is LGHDT and CDR2 YNNKEL (reference sequence). CDR3 loop: CASSQGGGWGNTEAFF. The CDR3 DNA reads TGTGCCAGCAGCCAAGGGGGGGGATGGGGGAACACTGAAGCTTTCTTT.

The chain joins TRBV19 to TRBJ1-5; no clear D. The V gene lost 3 bases and the J gene lost 5 bases, with 11 bases spanning the gap. The CDR3 has 14 residues. CDR1 and CDR2 from the germline V gene are LNHDA and SQIVND (reference sequence). The CDR3 loop reads CASSMSEPYQPQHF. The CDR3, as DNA: TGTGCCAGTAGTATGTCCGAGCCATATCAGCCCCAGCATTTT.

The V and J genes are TRBV11-2 and TRBJ2-3; 14 bases are a match to TRBD2. The CDR3 consists of 18 residues. Trimming removed 5 bases from V and 1 base from J; junction bases left unmatched: 8. Germline lookup yields CDR1 SGHAT and CDR2 FQNNGV. The chain's CDR3 is CASSHRLAGGRGTDTQYF. The CDR3 nucleotides are TGTGCCAGCAGCCACCGACTAGCGGGGGGGCGCGGCACAGATACGCAGTATTTT.

This chain uses TRBV14 with TRBJ2-3; D is undetermined. The CDR3 consists of 17 residues. Germline-derived CDR1 and CDR2 are SGHDN and FVKESK. Trimming cost V 1 base and J 0 bases, with 14 bases left between them. In nucleotides, the CDR3 is TGTGCCAGCAGCCAAGTAGCTCGGGTTCCTAGCACAGATACGCAGTATTTT. It is translated as CASSQVARVPSTDTQYF.

The chain recombines TRBV19 with TRBJ2-3, with 10 positions matching TRBD2. The junction had 3 bases not matched to a gene; V was cut back by 6 bases and J by 3 bases. The CDR3 sequence is 14 residues long. Germline CDR1 and CDR2: LNHDA and SQIVND (reference sequence). The CDR3 sequence is CASRSGGGTDTQYF. In nucleotides, the CDR3 is TGTGCCAGTAGAAGCGGGGGGGGGACAGATACGCAGTATTTT.

This clone was picked up one time. The CDR3 here is CASQEGFLGDTIYF. The CDR3 DNA reads as TGTGCCAGTCAGGAGGGCTTTCTGGGGGACACCATATATTTT. The chain is built from TRBV19 and TRBJ1-3, with D possibly matching TRBD1 (5 bases). Germline assignment: CDR1 LNHDA and CDR2 SQIVND (reference sequence). V dropped 8 bases and J dropped 8 bases, with 19 bases sitting between them. The CDR3 totals 14 residues.